What follows are 23 T cell receptor delta chains derived from one specimen sequenced in a study of Vδ1+ human thymocytes. Their antigens remain unidentified. The template was reverse-transcribed extracted RNA. The CDR3 regions were amplified by multiplex PCR from V-gene primers to a constant-region primer. TCRdb redid clone calling on the multiplex PCR reads using CATT. The repertoire holds about 50,000 delta-chain clones, with around 15% as singletons. Findings and caveats of the study: In the thymus, TRG and TRD repertoires looked highly polyclonal with Gaussian CDR3 lengths.

Sequencing was done on a sample of Vdelta1+ gamma-delta thymocytes from the thymus. Regarding subset: FACS-sorted CD3+ TCRalphabeta- TCRVdelta1+ TCRVdelta2- thymocytes. All receptors come from a girl under three years old who had congenital heart surgery.

The table lists this clone with a few counts. This chain links TRDV1 with TRDJ1; 11 bases line up with TRDD3. The CDR3 has 25 amino acids. CDR1 TSWWSYY and CDR2 QGS come from the germline V gene. Trimming took 1 base from V and 5 from J; bases not matched to a gene: 33. The DNA of the CDR3 is TGTGCTCTTGGGGAACCCATGTTTACTGTTCCTACTCTGGGGGATACCCGAGGGCGAGGGGATAAACTCATCTTT. Translated, it gives CALGEPMFTVPTLGDTRGRGDKLIF.

This rearrangement joins TRDV1 to TRDJ1; tentative D call: TRDD3 (5 bases). Germline CDR1 is TSWWSYY and CDR2 is QGS. With 1 base removed from V and 7 bases from J, the gap between germline ends came to 10 bases. The CDR3 has 13 amino acids. CDR3 nucleotide sequence: TGTGCTCTTGGGGAACGGGACGGGGGTAAACTCATCTTT. Translating it yields CALGERDGGKLIF.

This clone was counted between two and nine times. V usage is TRDV1 and J usage is TRDJ1; 7 nucleotides match TRDD3. With V trimmed by 6 bases and J by 2 bases, 21 bases remained unmatched. Germline V lookup: CDR1 TSWWSYY, CDR2 QGS. The CDR3 is made up of 19 amino acids. CDR3 sequence reads: CALGSITSGTYWGTDKLIF. The CDR3 nucleotides are TGTGCTCTTGGCTCAATCACATCTGGGACCTACTGGGGAACCGATAAACTCATCTTT.

The chain has TRDV1 and TRDJ1; 8 nucleotides match TRDD3. This CDR3 contains 17 residues. The V and J ends lost 5 bases and 3 bases, in that order; junction bases with no gene match: 14. Germline CDR1 is TSWWSYY and CDR2 is QGS. DNA of the CDR3: TGTGCTCTTGGGAGCTACGTCAGAGGGATACGACCCGATAAACTCATCTTT. Its translation: CALGSYVRGIRPDKLIF.

A few counts support this clone. J is TRDJ1 and V is TRDV1; D possibly matches TRDD2 or TRDD3 (5 bases each). The germline V gene encodes CDR1 TSWWSYY and CDR2 QGS. CDR3 length equals 23 residues. V lost 0 bases and J lost 3, with 35 bases in between. Written as DNA, the CDR3 is TGTGCTCTTGGGGAACTAGCTTCCCAGGAAAAGGGGGTGAGGGTCCGGTTGTCCGATAAACTCATCTTT. It translates to CALGELASQEKGVRVRLSDKLIF.

This sequence joins TRDV1 and TRDJ1; D gene unclear. This CDR3 comprises 14 residues. Germline values: CDR1 TSWWSYY, CDR2 QGS. Trimming cost V 4 bases and J 0 bases, with 9 bases left between them. The CDR3 is CALGGVRYTDKLIF. CDR3 nucleotide sequence: TGTGCTCTTGGGGGAGTTCGGTACACCGATAAACTCATCTTT.

Comments on this clone: One junction end disagrees with the germline gene, perhaps due to a read error. The chain couples TRDV1 to TRDJ1; 10 nucleotides agree with TRDD3. The CDR3 has 19 residues. CDR1 is TSWWSYY, CDR2 QGS, per germline. In DNA, the CDR3 is TGTGCCCTTGGGGAACGAGACCGAGTCTGGGGGATAGAAACCGATAAACTCATCTTT. Protein product: CALGERDRVWGIETDKLIF.

This clone was seen ten or more times. The chain joins TRDV2 to TRDJ1; D gene unclear. CDR1 is GEAIGNYY, CDR2 EKD, per germline. This CDR3 comprises 19 residues. Trimming shortened V by 0 bases and J by 0 bases, and 22 bases separated the two germline ends. In nucleotides, the CDR3 is TGTGCCTGTGACACCAGTTCACCCTGCCCATTGCATAACACCGATAAACTCATCTTT. Protein sequence: CACDTSSPCPLHNTDKLIF.

The chain combines TRDV2 with TRDJ1; 7 bases fit TRDD3. V trimming: 7 bases; J trimming: 11 bases; junction bases outside the gene matches: 15. The CDR3 contains 13 residues. Germline V gene lookup returns CDR1 GEAIGNYY and CDR2 EKD. CDR3 sequence (DNA): TGTGCCTGCCTGTTTGGGGGACCCTCTTGTCTCATCTTT. Protein product: CACLFGGPSCLIF.

This clone has more than one count but fewer than ten. The chain links TRDV1 to TRDJ1; 10 positions match TRDD3. The CDR3 runs 22 residues. Losses at the gene ends were 3 bases for V and 2 bases for J; bases not matched to a gene: 24. Germline V gene lookup returns CDR1 TSWWSYY and CDR2 QGS. The CDR3 nucleotides read TGTGCTCTTGGGGATAGGGCCTCCGCCGGACTGGGGGATGGGCTTTGGACCGATAAACTCATCTTT. Its protein is CALGDRASAGLGDGLWTDKLIF.

This chain joins TRDV1 and TRDJ1; tentatively, D is TRDD2 or TRDD3 (7 bases each). CDR1 and CDR2 from the germline V gene are TSWWSYY and QGS. Trimming stripped 1 base from V and 0 bases from J, with 33 bases between. This CDR3 has 23 amino acids. CDR3 residues: CALGERMCSYDRYWGLNTDKLIF. The CDR3 nucleotides are TGTGCTCTTGGGGAACGGATGTGTTCCTACGATCGTTACTGGGGCCTTAACACCGATAAACTCATCTTT.

The genes are TRDV1 and TRDJ1; 7 bases line up with TRDD3. CDR3 length equals 21 residues. Germline CDR1 reads TSWWSYY; CDR2 reads QGS. Trimming removed 5 bases from V and 0 bases from J; junction bases left unmatched: 24. The CDR3: CALGPPLGHYSLLGYTDKLIF. CDR3 nucleotide sequence: TGTGCTCTTGGGCCCCCCCTTGGGCACTACTCTTTACTGGGGTACACCGATAAACTCATCTTT.

The chain joins TRDV1 to TRDJ1, with 9 bases fitting TRDD3. Looked up from germline, CDR1 is TSWWSYY and CDR2 is QGS. CDR3 size: 22 residues. With 1 base clipped from V and 0 bases from J, the junction kept 21 bases outside the gene matches. The CDR3 spells CALGERSSYGDTRTKYTDKLIF. The CDR3 DNA is TGTGCTCTTGGGGAACGCTCGTCTTATGGGGATACGCGTACCAAGTACACCGATAAACTCATCTTT.

This clone has a count of ten or more. The chain uses TRDV2 and TRDJ1; maybe TRDD2 (5 bases). The V end lost 0 bases, the J end lost 0 bases, and 19 bases lay between the germline ends. The CDR3 loop spans 18 amino acids. Germline lookup yields CDR1 GEAIGNYY and CDR2 EKD. The CDR3 is CACDTGTRFPAYTDKLIF. CDR3 nucleotides: TGTGCCTGTGACACCGGAACTCGCTTCCCCGCGTACACCGATAAACTCATCTTT.

This clone occurred a few times. V gene TRAV29/DV5 combines with J gene TRDJ1; 11 bases are a match to TRDD3. Germline V gene sequence: CDR1 NSMFDY, CDR2 ISSIKDK. CDR3 length: 21 amino acids. The V segment lost 1 base and the J segment 4 bases; nucleotides outside the gene matches: 24. CDR3: CAASLPTKDWGIALYGDKLIF. In DNA, the CDR3 is TGTGCAGCAAGCCTTCCTACAAAAGACTGGGGGATAGCCTTGTATGGCGATAAACTCATCTTT.

This clone was seen a handful of times. The rearrangement uses TRDV1 and TRDJ1; D gene uncertain. Germline assignment: CDR1 TSWWSYY and CDR2 QGS. The CDR3 extends over 11 amino acids. Trimming removed 1 base at V and 9 bases at J, with 6 bases between. The CDR3 is CALGEHLQLIF. CDR3 sequence (DNA): TGTGCTCTTGGGGAACATCTTCAACTCATCTTT.

This clone has only a few counts. J is TRDJ1 and V is TRDV1; D unclear. V was clipped by 0 bases and J by 5 bases, with 25 bases between them. The CDR3 spans 19 residues. Germline V gene data show CDR1 as TSWWSYY and CDR2 as QGS. The CDR3 loop is CALGELVLHNPGKEDKLIF. CDR3 in DNA: TGTGCTCTTGGGGAACTAGTACTTCATAACCCAGGCAAAGAAGATAAACTCATCTTT.

This clone was detected only a few times. This sequence joins TRDV1 and TRDJ1; 10 nucleotides match TRDD3. V lost 0 bases to trimming and J lost 0 bases; unmatched junction nucleotides: 10. Germline V gene lookup returns CDR1 TSWWSYY and CDR2 QGS. This CDR3 is 19 amino acids long. The CDR3 loop reads CALGELTIGGYQYTDKLIF. CDR3 bases: TGTGCTCTTGGGGAACTAACCATTGGGGGATACCAGTACACCGATAAACTCATCTTT.

This clone appeared a few times. The rearrangement links TRDV1 to TRDJ1; D unclear. CDR3 size: 17 residues. Germline values: CDR1 TSWWSYY, CDR2 QGS. Deletions cut 0 bases from V and 0 bases from J, with 14 bases between. The CDR3 DNA is TGTGCTCTTGGGGAACTTAGAAGGGTGCCTGACACCGATAAACTCATCTTT. It is translated as CALGELRRVPDTDKLIF.

A note on this clone: The junction departs from the called germline gene at one end, perhaps through a read error. The chain couples TRDV1 to TRDJ1; the match to TRDD3 covers 7 bases. Germline V CDR1 and CDR2: TSWWSYY, QGS. The CDR3 is made up of 21 amino acids. The DNA for the CDR3 is TGTGCTCTTGGGGAATCAGGGGAGGAAGGATACGCATCACAGTACACTGATAAACTCATCTTT. It specifies CALGESGEEGYASQYTDKLIF.

For this clone: A clone one base away is much larger, so this may be a read error. V and J are TRDV2 and TRDJ1; D unresolved. Between the trimmed V and J ends, which lost 5 bases and 7 bases, there was a span of 7 bases. The CDR3 has 10 residues. CDR1 GEAIGNYY and CDR2 EKD come from the germline V gene. The CDR3: CACVDAKLIF. Here the CDR3 DNA reads TGTGCCTGTGTCGACGCTAAACTCATCTTT.

The chain combines TRDV1 with TRDJ1; perhaps TRDD3 as D (6 bases). Looked up from germline, CDR1 is TSWWSYY and CDR2 is QGS. The CDR3 sequence is 17 residues long. The V gene lost 4 bases and the J gene lost 0 bases, with 18 bases spanning the gap. CDR3 in amino acids: CALGGVLGCMDTDKLIF. As DNA, the CDR3 is TGTGCTCTTGGGGGGGTACTGGGCTGCATGGACACCGATAAACTCATCTTT.

This clone appeared a few times. This may arise from a read error, as a much more abundant clone is one base away. The V and J genes are TRDV2 and TRDJ1; TRDD3 matches 9 bases. The germline V gene has CDR1 GEAIGNYY and CDR2 EKD. This CDR3 has 16 amino acids. The CDR3 DNA is TGTGCCCGTGACACTACTGGGGGAGAGACCACCGATAAACTCATCTTT. Protein: CARDTTGGETTDKLIF.